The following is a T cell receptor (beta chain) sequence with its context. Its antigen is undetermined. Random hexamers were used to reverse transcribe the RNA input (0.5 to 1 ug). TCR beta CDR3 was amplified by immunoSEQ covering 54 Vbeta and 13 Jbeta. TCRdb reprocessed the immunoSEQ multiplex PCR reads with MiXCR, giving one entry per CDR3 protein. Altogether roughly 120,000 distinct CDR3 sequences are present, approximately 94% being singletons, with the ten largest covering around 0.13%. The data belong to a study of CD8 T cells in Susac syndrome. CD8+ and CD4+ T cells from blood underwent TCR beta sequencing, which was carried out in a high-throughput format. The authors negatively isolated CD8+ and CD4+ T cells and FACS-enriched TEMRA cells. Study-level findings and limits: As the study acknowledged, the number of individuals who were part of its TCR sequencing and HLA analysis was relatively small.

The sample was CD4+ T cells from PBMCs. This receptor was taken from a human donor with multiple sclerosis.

The CDR3 DNA sequence: TGTGCCAGCAGTTTGGTCGGGGGAATCAATGGCTACACCTTC. Translation: CASSLVGGINGYTF. The V gene is TRBV27, the J gene TRBJ1-2; D is possibly TRBD1 (5 bases). The CDR3 spans 14 residues. Germline assignment: CDR1 MNHEY and CDR2 SMNVEV (reference sequence). Trimming cost V 3 bases and J 6 bases, with 14 bases left between them.